A selection of T cell receptor beta chains follows, all from one sample in a study of cytomegalovirus exposure and HLA in healthy donors. TCRdb's table, derived via immunoSEQ multiplex PCR, lists solely in-frame clones and lacks some. The repertoire has more than 90,000 clones, 70% to 90% of them found once; the top ten carry about 4.2%. Sequencing used PBMCs. The receptors stem from a man aged 18 to 30 in good health and CMV-seropositive. The CDR3 runs from the conserved cysteine through the conserved F or W. A D gene is named only where the DNA matches it firmly. The size of a clone is reported for some rows only, either as once, few or many, or as a class for expanded clones.

15 | TRBD1 | TRBJ1-1 | NA | TRBV7-8 | TGTGCCAGCAGCTTTCGGACAGGTCAGAACACTGAAGCTTTCTTT | CASSFRTGQNTEAFF
16 | TRBD2 | TRBJ2-7 | NA | TRBV4-1 | TGCGCCAGCAGCCAAGAAAAGCGGGGGAACTTCTACGAGCAGTACTTC | CASSQEKRGNFYEQYF
17 | TRBD1 | TRBJ2-2 | NA | TRBV11-1 | TGTGCCAGCAGCCACCTTACCGGGACAGGGAGCACCGGGGAGCTGTTTTTT | CASSHLTGTGSTGELFF
13 | NA | TRBJ1-4 | NA | TRBV15 | TGTGCCACCAGCAGAGGGAGTAATGAAAAACTGTTTTTT | CATSRGSNEKLFF
13 | TRBD1 | TRBJ1-1 | NA | TRBV19 | TGTGCCAGTAGTATAACAGGGGGCACTGAAGCTTTCTTT | CASSITGGTEAFF
15 | TRBD1 | TRBJ2-7 | NA | TRBV7-2 | TGTGCCAGCAGCCCACGACAGGGGCCATCCTACGAGCAGTACTTC | CASSPRQGPSYEQYF
13 | NA | TRBJ1-1 | NA | TRBV7-2 | TGTGCCAGCGGGCGGGGTGTGAACACTGAAGCTTTCTTT | CASGRGVNTEAFF
15 | NA | TRBJ1-2 | NA | TRBV18 | TGTGCCAGCTCACTCAGCCGGGGGGCTAACTATGGCTACACCTTC | CASSLSRGANYGYTF
11 | NA | TRBJ2-2 | NA | TRBV18 | TGTGCCAGCTCACCTTACGGGGAGCTGTTTTTT | CASSPYGELFF
15 | NA | TRBJ2-3 | NA | TRBV7-9 | TGTGCCAGCAGCTTCGTTACAGGGATCATAGATACGCAGTATTTT | CASSFVTGIIDTQYF
13 | NA | TRBJ2-7 | NA | TRBV5-1 | TGCGCCAGCAGCTTGGGAGGGACCTACGAGCAGTACTTC | CASSLGGTYEQYF
14 | TRBD1 | TRBJ2-3 | NA | TRBV7-2 | TGTGCCAGCAGCTCCGGACAGGTCACAGATACGCAGTATTTT | CASSSGQVTDTQYF
14 | NA | TRBJ1-5 | NA | TRBV5-1 | TGCGCCAGCAGCCGTGACAGTAGCAATCAGCCCCAGCATTTT | CASSRDSSNQPQHF
15 | TRBD2 | TRBJ2-1 | NA | TRBV7-2 | TGTGCCAGCAGCTTACGAACTAGCGGGTACAATGAGCAGTTCTTC | CASSLRTSGYNEQFF
12 | NA | TRBJ2-5 | NA | TRBV5-5 | TGTGCCAGCAGCTCGGTGGTGGAGACCCAGTACTTC | CASSSVVETQYF
12 | TRBD1 | TRBJ1-5 | NA | TRBV5-6 | TGTGCCAGCAGCCGGACAGGGCAGCCCCAGCATTTT | CASSRTGQPQHF
15 | TRBD2 | TRBJ2-5 | once | TRBV19 | TGTGCCAGTAGTATTAAGCGGGGGGCCAGAGAGACCCAGTACTTC | CASSIKRGARETQYF